This T cell receptor (beta chain) was recorded in a study of cytomegalovirus exposure and HLA in healthy donors. Study observations and caveats: An Asian-associated ancestry cluster reportedly showed fewer N-insertions than the approximately 690-donor mean in a later analysis. Available immune exposure information covered CMV serostatus only. Clonal expansion was found to be greater in HLA-associated TCR beta chains than in equally common others in a later analysis. A later analysis linked a missense DCLRE1C variant to TCR beta V- and J-gene trimming.

J gave up 2 bases and V 3 bases, and 9 bases lay outside the gene matches. CDR1 and CDR2 (germline): LNHDA, SQIVND (reference sequence). This CDR3 comprises 16 residues. As concerns this clone: Its target is unknown.

Researchers ran the PCR with 60 Vbeta and 13 Jbeta primers. Some clones are missing from TCRdb's copy, which holds only in-frame ones; the method was immunoSEQ multiplex PCR. The sample contains roughly 170,000 clones, 84% of which appear only once. This receptor was obtained from a girl under 18 in good health and CMV-seropositive. The sample taken for sequencing was PBMCs. V and J are TRBV19 and TRBJ1-1, with 7 bases that match TRBD1. DNA of the CDR3: TGTGCCAGTAGTATTGCCCTAAGGGGGCGAAACACTGAAGCTTTCTTT. Its translation: CASSIALRGRNTEAFF.